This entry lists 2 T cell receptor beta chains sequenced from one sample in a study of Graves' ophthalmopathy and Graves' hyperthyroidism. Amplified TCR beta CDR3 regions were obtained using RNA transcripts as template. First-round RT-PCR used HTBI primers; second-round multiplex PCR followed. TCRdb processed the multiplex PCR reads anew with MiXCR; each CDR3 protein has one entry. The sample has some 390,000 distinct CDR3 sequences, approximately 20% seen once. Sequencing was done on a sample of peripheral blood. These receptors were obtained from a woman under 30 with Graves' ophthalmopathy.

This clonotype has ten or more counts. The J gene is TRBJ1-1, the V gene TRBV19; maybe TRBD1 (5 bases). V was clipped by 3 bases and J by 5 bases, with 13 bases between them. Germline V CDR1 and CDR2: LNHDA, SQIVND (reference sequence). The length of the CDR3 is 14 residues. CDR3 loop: CASSMHRMDTEAFF. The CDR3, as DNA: TGTGCCAGTAGTATGCACAGGATGGATACTGAAGCTTTCTTT.

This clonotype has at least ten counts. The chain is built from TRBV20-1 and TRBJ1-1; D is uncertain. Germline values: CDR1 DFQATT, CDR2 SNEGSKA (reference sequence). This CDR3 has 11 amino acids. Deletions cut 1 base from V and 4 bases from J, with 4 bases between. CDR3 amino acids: CSARGGTEAFF. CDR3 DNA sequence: TGCAGTGCTAGAGGGGGCACTGAAGCTTTCTTT.